Shown below are 18 T cell receptor beta chains from a single sample sequenced in a study of T-cell memory formation after mild COVID-19. TCRdb recomputed calls from the 5' RACE reads with MiXCR, one row per CDR3 protein. The sample lists about 400,000 distinct CDR3 sequences, 20% to 30% occurring once. The source material was PBMCs or a T cell subset sorted from them (not recorded which). These receptors were obtained from an adult woman who had mild COVID-19 (a few samples of this study predate the infection). Cell type and time point are not known.

A few counts support this clonotype. CDR3 in amino acids: CSVEDPRKGTDTQYF. The CDR3 nucleotides read TGCAGCGTTGAAGACCCACGGAAGGGAACAGATACGCAGTATTTT. The chain recombines TRBV29-1 with TRBJ2-3; D uncertain. In germline, CDR1 is SQVTM, CDR2 ANQGSEA. Trimming took off 0 bases at V and 3 bases at J, with 13 bases between the two ends. The CDR3 contains 15 residues.

The chain couples TRBV5-5 to TRBJ1-5; D gene ambiguous. The CDR3 runs 17 residues. V was shortened by 2 bases and J by 0 bases, with 15 bases between the two germline ends. Germline lookup yields CDR1 SGHKS and CDR2 YYEKEE (reference sequence). The CDR3 here is CASSFEMGSDSNQPQHF. CDR3 DNA sequence: TGTGCCAGCAGCTTCGAAATGGGGAGCGATAGCAATCAGCCCCAGCATTTT.

This sequence joins TRBV11-3 and TRBJ2-1; maybe TRBD2 (6 bases). With 2 bases removed from V and 2 bases from J, the gap between germline ends came to 13 bases. Germline-derived CDR1 and CDR2 are SGHNT and YENEEA. The CDR3 runs 16 residues. The CDR3 spells CASSLRGTRTYNEQFF. The CDR3 region has the DNA TGTGCCAGCAGCTTACGCGGGACTCGGACCTACAATGAGCAGTTCTTC.

The chain links TRBV12-3 or TRBV12-4 to TRBJ1-1; the match to TRBD1 covers 7 bases. This CDR3 spans 14 amino acids. V shed 6 bases, J shed 3 bases, and the junction held 7 bases outside the gene matches. The CDR3 is CASSEDRRDTEAFF. DNA of the CDR3: TGTGCCAGCAGCGAGGACAGGCGGGACACTGAAGCTTTCTTT.

This clonotype was picked up many times. The chain joins TRBV7-2 to TRBJ2-1; TRBD2 aligns across 13 bases. Germline lookup yields CDR1 SGHTA and CDR2 FQGNSA. The CDR3 totals 15 residues. Unmatched junction bases numbered 6, after V lost 5 bases and J lost 8 bases. The CDR3 DNA is TGTGCCAGCAGCGGAGGACTAGCGGGAGTGGATGAGCAGTTCTTC. It yields the protein CASSGGLAGVDEQFF.

In this sample, this clonotype turned up a few times. J is TRBJ2-7 and V is TRBV20-1; no firm D call. This CDR3 is built from 11 residues. CDR1 DFQATT and CDR2 SNEGSKA come from the germline V gene (reference sequence). Trimming removed 5 bases at V and 2 bases at J, with 7 bases between. CDR3 in amino acids: CSASTPYEQYF. CDR3 sequence (DNA): TGCAGTGCTTCAACCCCCTACGAGCAGTACTTC.

This clonotype was seen many times. The CDR3 reads CASSLTSGGSYEQYF. The DNA for the CDR3 is TGTGCCAGCAGTTTGACTAGCGGGGGCTCCTACGAGCAGTACTTC. The V call is TRBV12-3 or TRBV12-4, the J call TRBJ2-7, with 12 nucleotides matching TRBD2. Germline trimming cut 3 bases from V and 0 bases from J; bases unmatched to any gene: 0. The CDR3 is 15 residues long.

This clonotype has more than one count but fewer than ten. This rearrangement joins TRBV19 to TRBJ2-2; TRBD1 might be the D (5 bases). Trimming shortened V by 3 bases and J by 4 bases, and 9 bases separated the two germline ends. CDR3 length equals 14 residues. CDR1 and CDR2 (germline): LNHDA, SQIVND (reference sequence). CDR3 sequence (DNA): TGTGCCAGTAGTATCGCAGGGATCACCGGGGAGCTGTTTTTT. This gives the protein CASSIAGITGELFF.

This clonotype was seen at least ten times. The CDR3 loop is CASSLTLSGFYTF. The CDR3 region has the DNA TGTGCCAGCAGCCTTACCCTTTCGGGATTCTACACCTTC. The chain uses TRBV7-2 and TRBJ1-2; D call uncertain. Germline lookup yields CDR1 SGHTA and CDR2 FQGNSA. Deletions cut 5 bases from V and 10 bases from J, with 17 bases between. The CDR3 spans 13 residues.

The table lists this clonotype with many counts. The V call is TRBV4-1, the J call TRBJ2-1; TRBD1 matches at 8 bases. V lost 0 bases and J lost 4; bases outside the gene matches: 5. The CDR3 has 16 residues. Germline CDR1 is MGHRA and CDR2 is YSYEKL. CDR3 nucleotide sequence: TGCGCCAGCAGCCAAGAACTACAGGGGGGTTACAATGAGCAGTTCTTC. As protein: CASSQELQGGYNEQFF.

The chain recombines TRBV2 with TRBJ2-3, with 7 bases fitting TRBD2. The CDR3 is 15 residues long. The V gene's germline CDR1 is SNHLY and CDR2 FYNNEI. Trimming cost V 8 bases and J 1 base; bases outside gene matches: 9. This CDR3 reads CASGRPAGGTDTQYF. The DNA of the CDR3 is TGTGCCAGCGGTAGACCGGCGGGGGGCACAGATACGCAGTATTTT.

This clonotype appeared many times. V is TRBV20-1 and J is TRBJ2-1; a weak D match, TRBD2 (6 bases). The CDR3 is 14 amino acids. The V end was cut by 0 bases, the J end by 4 bases, with 10 bases between. Germline CDR1 DFQATT, CDR2 SNEGSKA (reference sequence). Written as DNA, the CDR3 is TGCAGTGCTAGAGATTTGCGGGGATACAATGAGCAGTTCTTC. Amino acids: CSARDLRGYNEQFF.

The table lists this clonotype with a few counts. The chain combines TRBV6-5 with TRBJ2-1, with 10 bases aligning to TRBD2. This CDR3 has 14 residues. Trimming removed 5 bases from V and 10 bases from J; junction bases left unmatched: 8. CDR1 MNHEY and CDR2 SVGAGI come from the germline V gene. CDR3 sequence (DNA): TGTGCCAGCAGTCACCGGACTAGCGGCTTAGAGCAGTTCTTC. Translation: CASSHRTSGLEQFF.

The V and J genes are TRBV5-1 and TRBJ2-1; no firm D call. CDR1 and CDR2 from the germline V gene are SGHRS and YFSETQ. V was clipped by 3 bases and J by 4 bases, with 14 bases between them. The length of the CDR3 is 15 residues. CDR3 bases: TGCGCCAGCAGCTCCGGACGGACCACTTACAATGAGCAGTTCTTC. Its protein product is CASSSGRTTYNEQFF. The full variable domain, its missing parts supplied by reference TRBV5-1 and TRBJ2-1, is KAGVTQTPRYLIKTRGQQVTLSCSPISGHRSVSWYQQTPGQGLQFLFEYFSETQRNKGNFPGRFSGRQFSNSRSEMNVSTLELGDSALYLCASSSGRTTYNEQFFGPGTRLTVL.

This clonotype has only a few counts. The V call is TRBV6-6, the J call TRBJ1-5; D gene unclear. Trimming shortened V by 6 bases and J by 0 bases, and 6 bases separated the two germline ends. The CDR3 spans 13 residues. Germline V gives CDR1 MNHNY, CDR2 SVGAGI (reference sequence). The CDR3 nucleotides are TGTGCCAGCAGGCCGTATAGCAATCAGCCCCAGCATTTT. It yields the protein CASRPYSNQPQHF.

In the case of this clonotype: One end of the junction fails to match germline, which may point to a read error. V is TRBV7-9 and J is TRBJ2-5, with 12 positions matching TRBD2. There are 15 residues in the CDR3. The germline V gene has CDR1 SEHNR and CDR2 FQNEAQ (reference sequence). DNA of the CDR3: TGTGCCAGCAACAAACTAGCGGGGGGCCAAGAGACCCTGTACTTC. Protein sequence: CASNKLAGGQETLYF.

This clonotype occurred a few times. The genes are TRBV2 and TRBJ2-7; D gene uncertain. Trimming removed 0 bases at V and 5 bases at J, with 11 bases between. The CDR3 contains 14 residues. CDR1 is SNHLY and CDR2 is FYNNEI in the germline V gene. CDR3 residues: CASSEAPFLDEQYF. The CDR3 DNA is TGTGCCAGCAGTGAAGCTCCTTTTCTCGACGAGCAGTACTTC. The whole variable domain, remainder taken from reference TRBV2 and TRBJ2-7, is EPEVTQTPSHQVTQMGQEVILRCVPISNHLYFYWYRQILGQKVEFLVSFYNNEISEKSEIFDDQFSVERPDGSNFTLKIRSTKLEDSAMYFCASSEAPFLDEQYFGPGTRLTVT.

This clonotype has just a few counts. V usage is TRBV6-2 or TRBV6-3 and J usage is TRBJ2-2; D call uncertain. Germline CDR1 MNHEY, CDR2 SVGEGT. V lost 6 bases, J lost 5 bases, and 10 bases lay in between. The CDR3 loop spans 13 amino acids. The CDR3 spells CASRQSETGELFF. For the CDR3, the DNA is TGTGCCAGCAGACAAAGCGAAACCGGGGAGCTGTTTTTT.